These T cell receptor beta chains were read from a single sample in a study of T-cell memory formation after mild COVID-19. TCRdb used MiXCR to reprocess the 5' RACE reads, holding one entry per CDR3 protein. The table includes about 310,000 distinct CDR3 sequences, roughly 19% detected once. The specimen sequenced was PBMCs or a T cell subset sorted from them (not recorded which). The receptors derive from a man younger than 30 who had mild COVID-19 (a few samples of this study predate the infection). Cell type and time point are not known. CDR3s include the opening cysteine and the closing phenylalanine or tryptophan. D genes are given only for firm matches. Expanded clones are given a class, and other clones once, few, many or no size at all.

cdr3_length,v_call,d_call,j_call,clone_size,cdr3_nt,cdr3_aa
14,TRBV5-4,.,TRBJ1-3,few,TGTGCCAGCAGCGACTCCCGCTCTGGAAACACCATATATTTT,CASSDSRSGNTIYF
14,TRBV7-2,TRBD1,TRBJ1-1,.,TGTGCCAGCAGCCAATACCAGGGGACAGGTGAAGCTTTCTTT,CASSQYQGTGEAFF
15,TRBV27,TRBD1,TRBJ2-1,few,TGTGCCAGCAGCTTTACCGGGACAGGGGCAAATGAGCAGTTCTTC,CASSFTGTGANEQFF
16,TRBV4-1,TRBD2,TRBJ2-5,.,TGCGCCAGCAGCCGCGGACTAGCGGGGATCCAAGAGACCCAGTACTTC,CASSRGLAGIQETQYF
14,TRBV4-1,.,TRBJ1-2,.,TGCGCCAGCAGCCAAGTTTCGGCTAACTATGGCTACACCTTC,CASSQVSANYGYTF
13,TRBV10-1,.,TRBJ2-3,few,TGCGCCAGCAGTGAGGGGTTGGGAAATACGCAGTATTTT,CASSEGLGNTQYF
15,TRBV5-1,.,TRBJ1-2,few,TGCGCCAGCAGCTCGGGGGCATCGAAGGACTATGGCTACACCTTC,CASSSGASKDYGYTF
15,TRBV6-2/TRBV6-3,.,TRBJ2-2,.,TGTGCCAGCAGTTACAGGTCATGGAACACCGGGGAGCTGTTTTTT,CASSYRSWNTGELFF
13,TRBV6-5,.,TRBJ1-6,many,TGTGCCAGCAGTTGGGCAGGGAATTCACCCCTCCACTTT,CASSWAGNSPLHF
16,TRBV5-1,TRBD2,TRBJ2-5,.,TGCGCCAGCAGCCCGGGCCGGGACAGCGGGAGGGAGACCCAGTACTTC,CASSPGRDSGRETQYF
12,TRBV5-6,.,TRBJ1-5,.,TGTGCCAGCAGCGGGGTGGACCAGCCCCAGCATTTT,CASSGVDQPQHF
14,TRBV3-1,.,TRBJ1-6,.,TGTGCCAGCAGCCAAGAGAGGGGATCCTCACCCCTCCACTTT,CASSQERGSSPLHF
16,TRBV5-6,TRBD1,TRBJ2-5,many,TGTGCCAGCAGCTTGGGGCTGAACAGGGGGGCAGAGACCCAGTACTTC,CASSLGLNRGAETQYF
12,TRBV4-1,.,TRBJ1-2,.,TGCGCCAGCAGCTCCCGGTTCCTCGGCTACACCTTC,CASSSRFLGYTF
13,TRBV7-9,.,TRBJ1-3,few,TGTGCCAGCCTGAGCGATTCTGGAAACACCATATATTTT,CASLSDSGNTIYF
17,TRBV20-1,TRBD2,TRBJ2-2,few,TGCAGTGCTAGAGGTACTAGCGGGGGAGCGAACACCGGGGAGCTGTTTTTT,CSARGTSGGANTGELFF
14,TRBV7-9,TRBD2,TRBJ2-3,many,TGTGCCAGCAGCTCTAGCGGGGCCACAGATACGCAGTATTTT,CASSSSGATDTQYF
12,TRBV12-3/TRBV12-4,.,TRBJ2-1,few,TGTGCCAGCAGTACCCGGACCGGCGAGCAGTTCTTC,CASSTRTGEQFF
12,TRBV11-2,.,TRBJ2-1,few,TGTGCCAGCACTACGTCGGGCAATGAGCAGTTCTTC,CASTTSGNEQFF
17,TRBV24-1,TRBD1,TRBJ2-3,.,TGTGCCACCAGTGATCGGAATCGGACAGGGTTTATAGATACGCAGTATTTT,CATSDRNRTGFIDTQYF
15,TRBV12-3/TRBV12-4,TRBD1,TRBJ1-6,.,TGTGCCAGCAGTCTCGACAGGGTAGATAATTCACCCCTCCACTTT,CASSLDRVDNSPLHF
11,TRBV7-9,.,TRBJ2-4,many,TGTGCCAGCAGCTTGGACAGTATTCAGTACTTC,CASSLDSIQYF
14,TRBV14,.,TRBJ1-1,once,TGTGCCAGCAGCCGAAGGAAGACGAACACTGAAGCTTTCTTT,CASSRRKTNTEAFF
14,TRBV27,.,TRBJ2-7,many,TGTGCCAGCAGTTTATGGGCAGGGAGCCACGAGCAGTACTTC,CASSLWAGSHEQYF
16,TRBV5-1,.,TRBJ1-6,.,TGCGCCAGCAGCTTGGAATCGAGCTCCTATAATTCACCCCTCCACTTT,CASSLESSSYNSPLHF
13,TRBV6-4,.,TRBJ2-3,.,TGTGCCAGCGCGTCCGGTAGCACAGATACGCAGTATTTT,CASASGSTDTQYF
14,TRBV7-3,.,TRBJ1-1,few,TGTGCCAGCAGCTTAACTTCAGGCAGTACTGAAGCTTTCTTT,CASSLTSGSTEAFF
14,TRBV27,.,TRBJ1-2,.,TGTGCCAGCAGTTCCCGACAACAGGGATATGGCTACACCTTC,CASSSRQQGYGYTF
13,TRBV9,.,TRBJ1-2,few,TGTGCCAGCAGCGCCGGTCGGGGCTGGGGCTACACCTTC,CASSAGRGWGYTF
12,TRBV6-6,.,TRBJ1-5,few,TGTGCCAGCAGTGTGGACAATCAGCCCCAGCATTTT,CASSVDNQPQHF
16,TRBV15,TRBD2,TRBJ2-7,few,TGTGCCACCAGCAGAGATCGCAGCGGGGGGGCCTACGAGCAGTACTTC,CATSRDRSGGAYEQYF